Below, one TCR beta chain is given with its context. Original data processing: Reference gene primer amplification in the assay estimated nucleated cell counts. Using immunoSEQ multiplex PCR, the repertoire was profiled, and TCRdb retains in-frame clones only, with some absent. Clonal size and the V and J genes are those of that table, whereas D and trimming came from the DNA. The sample lists 200,000 to 250,000 clones, more than 75% occurring once. The V gene's germline CDR1 is KGHSH and CDR2 LQKENI. V lost 1 base and J 4 bases, leaving 17 bases between the germline ends. The CDR3 runs to 17 residues. The data originate from a study of blood T cell repertoires in COVID-19. Study-wide background: Acute-phase and convalescent COVID-19 samples originated in the United States, Italy and Spain.

Sequencing was performed on peripheral blood. The receptor's source is a man in his fifties who had recovered from COVID-19. The chain uses TRBV18 and TRBJ2-1; TRBD2 might be the D (5 bases). The CDR3 bases are TGTGCCAGCTCACCACGGGCTAGCACAACTCGTTACAATGAGCAGTTCTTC. Residues: CASSPRASTTRYNEQFF.